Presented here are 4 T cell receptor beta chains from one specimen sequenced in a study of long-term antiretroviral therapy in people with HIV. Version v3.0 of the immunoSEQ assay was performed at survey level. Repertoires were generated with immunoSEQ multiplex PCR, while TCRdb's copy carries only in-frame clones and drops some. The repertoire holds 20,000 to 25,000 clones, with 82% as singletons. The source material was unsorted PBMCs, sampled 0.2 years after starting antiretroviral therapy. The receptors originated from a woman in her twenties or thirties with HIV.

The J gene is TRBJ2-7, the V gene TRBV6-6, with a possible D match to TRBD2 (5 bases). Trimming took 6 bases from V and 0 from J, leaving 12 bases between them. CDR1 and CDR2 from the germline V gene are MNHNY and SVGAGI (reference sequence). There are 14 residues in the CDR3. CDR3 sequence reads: CASSLRLTSYEQYV. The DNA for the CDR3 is TGTGCCAGCAGCCTTAGACTAACCTCCTACGAGCAGTACGTC.

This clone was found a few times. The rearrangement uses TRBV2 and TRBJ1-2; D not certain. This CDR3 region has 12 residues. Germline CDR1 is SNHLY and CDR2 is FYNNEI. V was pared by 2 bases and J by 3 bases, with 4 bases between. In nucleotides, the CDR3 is TGTGCCAGCAGTGAATCTCACTATGGCTACACCTTC. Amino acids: CASSESHYGYTF.

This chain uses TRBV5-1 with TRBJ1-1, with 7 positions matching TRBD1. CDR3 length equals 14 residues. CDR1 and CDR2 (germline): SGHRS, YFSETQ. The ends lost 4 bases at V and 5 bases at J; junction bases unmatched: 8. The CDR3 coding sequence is TGCGCCAGCAGCAGACAGGGAGATGAAACTGAAGCTTTCTTT. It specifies CASSRQGDETEAFF.

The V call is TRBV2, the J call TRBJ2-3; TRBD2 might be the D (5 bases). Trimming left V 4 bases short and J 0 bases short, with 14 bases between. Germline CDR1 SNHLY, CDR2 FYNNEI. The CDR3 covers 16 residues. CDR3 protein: CASSARGTASTDTQYF. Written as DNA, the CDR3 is TGTGCCAGCAGTGCTCGGGGTACCGCGAGCACAGATACGCAGTATTTT.